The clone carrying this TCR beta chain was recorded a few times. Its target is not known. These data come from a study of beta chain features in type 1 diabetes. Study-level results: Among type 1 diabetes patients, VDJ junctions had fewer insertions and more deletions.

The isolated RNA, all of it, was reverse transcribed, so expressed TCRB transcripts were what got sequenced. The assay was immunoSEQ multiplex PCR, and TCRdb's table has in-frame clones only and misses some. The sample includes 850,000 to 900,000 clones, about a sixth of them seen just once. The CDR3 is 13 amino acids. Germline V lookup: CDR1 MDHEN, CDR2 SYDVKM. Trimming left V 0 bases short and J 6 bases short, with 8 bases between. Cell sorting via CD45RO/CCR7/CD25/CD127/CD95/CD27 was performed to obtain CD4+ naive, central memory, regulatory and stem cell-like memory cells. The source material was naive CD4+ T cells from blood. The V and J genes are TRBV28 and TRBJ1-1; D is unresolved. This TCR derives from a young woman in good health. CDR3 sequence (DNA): TGTGCCAGCAGTTTATGGGCCGGGGCTGAAGCTTTCTTT. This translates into CASSLWAGAEAFF.